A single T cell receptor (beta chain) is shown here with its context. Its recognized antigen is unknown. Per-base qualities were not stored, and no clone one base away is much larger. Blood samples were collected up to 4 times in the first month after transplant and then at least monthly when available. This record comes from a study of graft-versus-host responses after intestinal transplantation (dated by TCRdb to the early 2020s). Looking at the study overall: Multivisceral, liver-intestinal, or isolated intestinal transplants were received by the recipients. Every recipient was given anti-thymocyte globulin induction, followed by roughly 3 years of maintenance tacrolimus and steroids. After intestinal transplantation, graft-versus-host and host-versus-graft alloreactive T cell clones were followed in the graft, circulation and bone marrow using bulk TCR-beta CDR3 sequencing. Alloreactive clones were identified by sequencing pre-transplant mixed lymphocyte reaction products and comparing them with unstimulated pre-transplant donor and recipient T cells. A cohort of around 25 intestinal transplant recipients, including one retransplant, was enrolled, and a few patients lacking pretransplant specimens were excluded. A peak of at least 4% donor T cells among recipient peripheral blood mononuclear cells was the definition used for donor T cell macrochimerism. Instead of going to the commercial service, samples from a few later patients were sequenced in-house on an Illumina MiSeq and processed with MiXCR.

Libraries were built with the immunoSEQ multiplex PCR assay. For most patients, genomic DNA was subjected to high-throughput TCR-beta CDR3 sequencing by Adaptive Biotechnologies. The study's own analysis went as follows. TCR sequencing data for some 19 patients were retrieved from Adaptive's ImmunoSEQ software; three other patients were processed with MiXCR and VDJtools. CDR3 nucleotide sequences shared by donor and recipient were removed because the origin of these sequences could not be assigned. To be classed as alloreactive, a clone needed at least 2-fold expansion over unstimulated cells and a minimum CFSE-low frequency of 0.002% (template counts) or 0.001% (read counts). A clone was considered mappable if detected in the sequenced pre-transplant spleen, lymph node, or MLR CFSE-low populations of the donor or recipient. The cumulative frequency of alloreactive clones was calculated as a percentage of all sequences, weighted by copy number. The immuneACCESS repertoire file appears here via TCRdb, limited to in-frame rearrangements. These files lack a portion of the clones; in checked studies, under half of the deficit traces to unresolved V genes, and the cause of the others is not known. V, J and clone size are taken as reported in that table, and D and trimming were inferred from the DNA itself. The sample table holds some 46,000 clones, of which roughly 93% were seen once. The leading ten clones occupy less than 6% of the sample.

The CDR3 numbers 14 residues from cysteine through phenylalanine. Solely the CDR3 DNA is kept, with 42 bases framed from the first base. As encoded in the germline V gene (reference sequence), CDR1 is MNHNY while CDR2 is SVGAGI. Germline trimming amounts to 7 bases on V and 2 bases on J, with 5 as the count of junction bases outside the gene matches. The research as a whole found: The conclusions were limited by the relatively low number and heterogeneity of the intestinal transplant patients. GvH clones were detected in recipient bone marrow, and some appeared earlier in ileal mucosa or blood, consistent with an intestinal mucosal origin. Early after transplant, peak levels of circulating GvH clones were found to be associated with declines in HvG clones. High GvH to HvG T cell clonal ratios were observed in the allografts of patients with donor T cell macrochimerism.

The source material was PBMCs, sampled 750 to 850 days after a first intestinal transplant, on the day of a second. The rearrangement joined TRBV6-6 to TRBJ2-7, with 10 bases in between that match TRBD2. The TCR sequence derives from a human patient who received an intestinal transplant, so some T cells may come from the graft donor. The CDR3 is CASKSLAGAYEQYF. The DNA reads TGTGCCAGCAAGTCCCTAGCGGGGGCCTACGAGCAGTACTTC.